This entry lists 25 T cell receptor beta chains sequenced from one sample in a study of tumor-infiltrating lymphocytes in primary liver carcinoma (TCRdb year 2017). TCRdb shows the sequencer as Illumina HiSeq 2500. TCRbeta-specific cDNA was reverse-transcribed from approximately 0.5 ug total RNA using a constant-region primer and ProtoScript II reverse transcriptase. TCRbeta libraries were built with three nested multiplex PCR rounds, a slightly modified ARM-PCR procedure. Multiplex TRBV1-TRBV30 forward primers and a Cbeta reverse primer were used in the first two PCR rounds, each of which was run for 10 cycles. TCRdb reran the public reads through fastp at Q25 and MiXCR, keeping productive beta chains. Rows are unified per CDR3 protein, each entry keeping the most common DNA and genes. The sample has 100,000 to 150,000 distinct CDR3 sequences on record, 60% to 75% of them singletons. The biggest ten clones account for 7.5% to 8.5% of the sample.

Without any cell sorting, total RNA and DNA were co-extracted from approximately 22-30 mg of bulk tissue using the AllPrep DNA/RNA mini kit. The sample consisted of liver tumor tissue from sampling region 3. What the cell subset or site label conveys for this sample: tumor region T3, left-lateral pole. All receptors come from a woman aged 60-75 years with primary liver carcinoma and hepatitis B virus infection.

Comments on this clonotype: The conserved phenylalanine or tryptophan normally closing the CDR3 is absent here, so this likely arose from a read error. This chain uses TRBV11-2 with TRBJ2-3; D remains unclear. The CDR3 is 14 amino acids. CDR1 and CDR2 from the germline V gene are SGHAT and FQNNGV. Trimming removed 7 bases from V and 5 bases from J, with 16 bases in between. CDR3 nucleotides: TGTGCCAGCAACCTGGGTAGTAATCTAGATACGCAGTATTCT. Translated, it gives CASNLGSNLDTQYS.

As concerns this clonotype: A read error may be the cause here, since a much bigger clone is one base away. The rearrangement uses TRBV5-5 and TRBJ1-1; D is possibly TRBD1 (5 bases). Germline V gene sequence: CDR1 SGHKS, CDR2 YYEKEE (reference sequence). The CDR3 sequence is 15 residues long. CDR3 DNA: TGTACCAGCAGCTTCATAACAGGACCGAACACTGAAGCTTTCTTT. It yields the protein CTSSFITGPNTEAFF.

For this clonotype: A much bigger clone sits one base away, suggesting this may be a read error. V is TRBV29-1 and J is TRBJ2-2, with TRBD2 matching over 14 bases. CDR1 is SQVTM, CDR2 ANQGSEA, per germline. The CDR3 spans 19 residues. CDR3: CSVGGLAGARSASTRELLF. The CDR3 DNA is TGCAGCGTGGGGGGACTAGCGGGAGCGAGAAGTGCGAGTACCCGGGAGCTGTTGTTT.

Worth noting for this clonotype: Likely a read error: the CDR3 ends without its conserved phenylalanine or tryptophan. Because the CDR3's place on the DNA is in doubt, the DNA is left out and the CDR3 is given as listed by TCRdb. This rearrangement joins TRBV11-2 to TRBJ2-7. The CDR3 sequence runs 11 residues, both termini included. Germline V CDR1 and CDR2: SGHAT, FQNNGV. Here the CDR3 reads CASSPDYEEYI.

To note about this clonotype: The conserved closing phenylalanine or tryptophan is absent in this CDR3, likely reflecting a read error. No DNA is shown, since the ends of the CDR3 on it are uncertain; the CDR3 is the one TCRdb lists. V usage is TRBV6-1 and J usage is TRBJ1-1; TRBD1, the D gene given by the table, was not confirmed from the DNA. The CDR3 is 12 residues long, ends included. CDR1 MNHNS and CDR2 SASEGT come from the germline V gene. The CDR3 here is CASNEVGTLPNY.

A note on this clonotype: This may be a read error: a much more frequent sequence differs by one nucleotide. The rearrangement joins TRBV5-5 to TRBJ2-3; D gene ambiguous. In germline, CDR1 is SGHKS, CDR2 YYEKEE (reference sequence). This CDR3 comprises 15 residues. V lost 5 bases, J lost 2 bases, and 15 bases lay in between. CDR3 nucleotides: TGTGCCAGCAGTACCGCTGAGGTAGCCACAGATACGCAGTATTTT. Its protein product is CASSTAEVATDTQYF.

In its sample, this clonotype ranks as medium-sized. This sequence joins TRBV11-2 and TRBJ2-3; TRBD2 is a possible D gene (6 bases). The V gene's germline CDR1 is SGHAT and CDR2 FQNNGV. The CDR3 contains 14 residues. V gave up 0 bases and J gave up 11 bases, with 15 bases separating them. The chain's CDR3 is CASSLESGPGEQYF. The CDR3 bases are TGTGCCAGCAGCTTAGAGAGTGGACCGGGGGAGCAGTATTTT.

Comments on this clonotype: A clone one base away is much larger, so this may be a read error. V usage is TRBV5-1 and J usage is TRBJ2-1; D not resolved. Per the germline V gene, CDR1 is SGHRS and CDR2 is YFSETQ. The CDR3 spans 16 residues. Between the trimmed V and J ends, which lost 1 base and 2 bases, there was a span of 13 bases. The CDR3 is CASSLSAEYTYNEQFF. For the CDR3, the DNA is TGCGCCAGCAGCTTGTCGGCTGAGTATACCTACAATGAGCAGTTCTTC. The full variable domain, with the rest looked up from reference TRBV5-1 and TRBJ2-1, is KAGVTQTPRYLIKTRGQQVTLSCSPISGHRSVSWYQQTPGQGLQFLFEYFSETQRNKGNFPGRFSGRQFSNSRSEMNVSTLELGDSALYLCASSLSAEYTYNEQFFGPGTRLTVL.

As concerns this clonotype: This may arise from a read error, as a much more abundant clone is one base away. The chain links TRBV5-6 to TRBJ2-1; 8 positions match TRBD1. CDR1 SGHDT and CDR2 YYEEEE come from the germline V gene. Trimming removed 5 bases from V and 12 bases from J; junction bases left unmatched: 10. CDR3 length equals 13 residues. This CDR3 reads CASSFGQGRWQFF. CDR3 nucleotides: TGTGCCAGCAGTTTCGGACAGGGCCGTTGGCAGTTCTTC.

Details on this clonotype: Mismatch with germline at one junction end may stem from a read error. The chain uses TRBV4-1 and TRBJ2-1; TRBD2 matches 9 bases. This CDR3 is built from 20 residues. Germline lookup yields CDR1 MGHRA and CDR2 YSYEKL. CDR3: CASSPIPGTSFERSYNEQFF. The CDR3 coding sequence is TGCGCCAGCAGCCCAATTCCCGGGACTAGCTTCGAGCGCTCCTATAATGAGCAGTTCTTC.

The chain is built from TRBV24-1 and TRBJ2-7, with TRBD1 identical over 7 bases. This CDR3 is built from 15 residues. The junction had 7 bases not matched to a gene; V was cut back by 5 bases and J by 1 base. CDR1 KGHDR and CDR2 SFDVKD come from the germline V gene. CDR3 nucleotide sequence: TGTGCCACCAGTGGCCCAACGACAGGGTCCTACGAGCAGTACTTC. The encoded protein is CATSGPTTGSYEQYF.

CDR3 amino acids: CASSLWRSGTGGYEQYF. The CDR3 region has the DNA TGTGCCAGCAGTTTATGGAGGTCCGGGACAGGGGGCTACGAGCAGTACTTC. The chain employs TRBV28 and TRBJ2-7, with 11 bases lining up with TRBD1. There are 17 residues in the CDR3. V was clipped by 0 bases and J by 3 bases; unmatched bases: 7. Germline loops: CDR1 MDHEN, CDR2 SYDVKM.

About this clonotype itself: The junction and the germline gene differ at one end; a read error may be behind it. The CDR3 loop is CASSPSPRTNEKLFF. The CDR3 bases are TGTGCCAGCAGCCCCTCGCCGAGAACTAATGAAAAACTGTTCTTT. This sequence joins TRBV7-8 and TRBJ1-4; D call uncertain. This CDR3 comprises 15 residues. Germline lookup yields CDR1 SGHVS and CDR2 FQNEAQ.

As for this clonotype: A much larger clone sits a single nucleotide away, making a read error possible. The chain combines TRBV7-8 with TRBJ2-2; D call uncertain. The germline gives CDR1 SGHVS, CDR2 FQNEAQ. The CDR3 has 12 residues. The CDR3 reads CASNGNTVELFF. The CDR3 DNA follows: TGTGCCAGCAATGGGAACACCGTGGAGCTGTTTTTT.

A word on this clonotype: The CDR3 end shows no conserved phenylalanine or tryptophan, and so a read error is likely. This chain joins TRBV11-3 and TRBJ2-1, with 7 nucleotides matching TRBD2. The CDR3 is made up of 18 amino acids. The germline gives CDR1 SGHNT, CDR2 YENEEA. The chain's CDR3 is CASSLGQGGRAGYSEQFS. In DNA form, the CDR3 reads TGTGCCAGCAGCTTAGGTCAAGGTGGGAGGGCCGGCTACAGTGAGCAGTTCTCC.

Remarks on this clonotype: One junction end disagrees with the germline gene, perhaps due to a read error. V usage is TRBV6-1 and J usage is TRBJ2-3; D uncertain. The CDR3 runs to 15 residues. Per germline, CDR1 MNHNS and CDR2 SASEGT. The CDR3 bases are TGTTCCAGCAATATAAGCGTATCTAGTACAGATACGCAGTATTTT. Amino acid sequence: CSSNISVSSTDTQYF.

Turning to this clonotype: An end of the junction does not agree with germline; a read error may underlie this. The chain combines TRBV6-5 with TRBJ2-1; a possible D gene is TRBD2 (6 bases). The germline CDR1 and CDR2 sequences are MNHEY and SVGAGI. The CDR3 has 13 residues. CDR3: CVSSRGLLNGQFF. CDR3 coding DNA: TGTGTCAGCAGCCGTGGACTACTCAATGGGCAGTTCTTC.

About this clonotype: Mismatch with germline at one junction end may stem from a read error. The chain employs TRBV4-1 and TRBJ2-1; D may be TRBD2 (6 bases). Germline assignment: CDR1 MGHRA and CDR2 YSYEKL. The CDR3 spans 17 residues. CDR3 in DNA: TGCTCCAGCAGCCAAACAACTAGTAGCGGAGATTATAATGAGCAGTTCTTC. Translating it yields CSSSQTTSSGDYNEQFF.

Comments on this clonotype: Being one base from a much bigger clone, this may be a read error. This chain joins TRBV28 and TRBJ2-1; D may be TRBD1 or TRBD2 (7 bases each). The germline V gene encodes CDR1 MDHEN and CDR2 SYDVKM. This CDR3 has 16 residues. The CDR3 DNA follows: TGTGCCAGCCTTCAGGGGGGAGGGGCGAAGTACAATGAGCACTTCTTC. Encoded protein: CASLQGGGAKYNEHFF. The complete variable domain, with remaining parts taken from reference TRBV28 and TRBJ2-1, reads DVKVTQSSRYLVKRTGEKVFLECVQDMDHENMFWYRQDPGLGLRLIYFSYDVKMKEKGDIPEGYSVSREKKERFSLILESASTNQTSMYLCASLQGGGAKYNEHFFGPGTRLTVL.

This clonotype was counted between two and nine times. A much larger clone differs from this one at a single base, so this may be a read error. The CDR3 spells CASRSAPDNQETQYF. The CDR3 bases are TGTGCCAGCAGGTCTGCCCCAGACAACCAAGAGACCCAGTACTTC. The V and J genes are TRBV5-4 and TRBJ2-5, with D uncertain. This CDR3 comprises 15 residues. CDR1 and CDR2 from the germline V gene are SGHNT and YYREEE (reference sequence). Trimming pared 5 bases from V and 0 bases from J, leaving 14 bases between.

The chain employs TRBV20-1 and TRBJ2-7; D gene uncertain. The CDR3 covers 12 residues. CDR1 and CDR2 (germline): DFQATT, SNEGSKA (reference sequence). The germline V and J ends were trimmed by 7 bases and 0 bases, with 10 bases remaining between them. In DNA form, the CDR3 reads TGCAGTGTCGCAGTAAGCTCCTACGAGCAGTACTTC. Amino acid sequence: CSVAVSSYEQYF.

As for this clonotype: One end of the junction fails to match germline, which may point to a read error. The chain couples TRBV11-2 to TRBJ1-6; D is unresolved. Germline-derived CDR1 and CDR2 are SGHAT and FQNNGV. The CDR3 totals 12 residues. The CDR3 sequence: CAGSIGGQTLHF. The CDR3 DNA is TGTGCCGGCAGCATAGGAGGGCAAACCCTCCACTTT.

To note about this clonotype: This may be a read error: a much more frequent sequence differs by one nucleotide. The gene calls are TRBV12-3 or TRBV12-4 and TRBJ1-5; possibly TRBD1 for D (6 bases). This CDR3 is 13 amino acids long. The CDR3 region has the DNA TGTGCCAGCAGTGGACAGTTAAATCAGCTCCAGCATTTT. Translated: CASSGQLNQLQHF.

The chain has TRBV6-5 and TRBJ2-2; 8 bases are a match to TRBD2. This CDR3 has 15 residues. V trimming: 7 bases; J trimming: 5 bases; junction bases outside the gene matches: 9. The V gene's germline CDR1 is MNHEY and CDR2 SVGAGI. The chain's CDR3 is CASNSLREVTGELFF. The CDR3 nucleotides are TGTGCCAGCAACTCCTTGCGGGAGGTTACCGGGGAGCTGTTTTTT.

The chain links TRBV28 to TRBJ2-1; no clear D. The CDR3 loop spans 15 amino acids. V was shortened by 6 bases and J by 0 bases, with 12 bases between the two germline ends. CDR1 is MDHEN and CDR2 is SYDVKM in the germline V gene. The chain's CDR3 is CASRADTSSYNEQFF. Written as DNA, the CDR3 is TGTGCCAGCAGGGCCGACACAAGCTCCTACAATGAGCAGTTCTTC.